Below, 7 T cell receptor beta chains from the same sample are listed, as sequenced in a study of blood T cell repertoires in COVID-19. Sequencing was performed with immunoSEQ multiplex PCR; in TCRdb, only in-frame clones are kept and a portion is missing. The sample lists fewer than 35,000 clones, approximately 80% occurring once. Sample: peripheral blood. The receptor source for this set is an elderly man with active or convalescent COVID-19.

V and J are TRBV7-2 and TRBJ1-4; a weak D match, TRBD1 (5 bases). V was shortened by 5 bases and J by 4 bases, with 14 bases between the two germline ends. The germline V gene has CDR1 SGHTA and CDR2 FQGNSA. The CDR3 is made up of 15 amino acids. The CDR3 here is CASSKRGRGNEKLFF. In DNA form, the CDR3 reads TGTGCCAGCAGCAAACGGGGGAGAGGTAATGAAAAACTGTTTTTT. The full variable domain, in which reference TRBV7-2 and TRBJ1-4 provide the parts outside the CDR3, is GAGVSQSPSNKVTEKGKDVELRCDPISGHTALYWYRQSLGQGLEFLIYFQGNSAPDKSGLPSDRFSAERTGGSVSTLTIQRTQQEDSAVYLCASSKRGRGNEKLFFGSGTQLSVL.

By frequency in the sample, this clone is medium-sized (0.01 to 0.1%). The rearrangement joins TRBV29-1 to TRBJ1-2; no clear D gene. Trimming cost V 8 bases and J 0 bases, with 13 bases left between them. CDR1 and CDR2 from the germline V gene are SQVTM and ANQGSEA. This CDR3 spans 13 amino acids. CDR3 in amino acids: CSYMPGSNYGYTF. The CDR3 bases are TGCAGCTACATGCCAGGATCTAACTATGGCTACACCTTC.

The chain uses TRBV7-8 and TRBJ2-4; no firm D call. The CDR3 has 19 residues. V lost 2 bases and J lost 0, with 20 bases in between. Germline values: CDR1 SGHVS, CDR2 FQNEAQ. The CDR3 nucleotides are TGTGCCAGCAGCTTACGTCCGCCAGGCGAACTTCTAGCCAAAAACATTCAGTACTTC. Protein: CASSLRPPGELLAKNIQYF.

The gene calls are TRBV3-1 (or the pseudogene TRBV3-2) and TRBJ1-1; perhaps TRBD1 as D (5 bases). The ends were cut back, 4 bases at V and 6 bases at J, with 12 bases in the middle. Germline lookup yields CDR1 LGHDT and CDR2 YNNKEL (reference sequence). CDR3 size: 13 residues. The CDR3: CASSPQGGAEAFF. DNA of the CDR3: TGTGCCAGCAGCCCCCAGGGAGGCGCTGAAGCTTTCTTT.

V is TRBV28 and J is TRBJ2-3, with 9 bases lining up with TRBD1. Germline trimming cut 5 bases from V and 0 bases from J; bases unmatched to any gene: 6. In germline, CDR1 is MDHEN, CDR2 SYDVKM. This CDR3 contains 16 residues. The CDR3, as DNA: TGTGCCAGCAGTCCGACAGGGGGATTAAGCACAGATACGCAGTATTTT. It encodes CASSPTGGLSTDTQYF.

This chain connects TRBV28 to TRBJ2-3; possible D gene TRBD1, 6 bases. Germline V gives CDR1 MDHEN, CDR2 SYDVKM. The V end was cut by 5 bases, the J end by 3 bases, with 15 bases between. The CDR3 is 15 amino acids. The CDR3 protein is CASSPPGVSTDTQYF. CDR3 bases: TGTGCCAGCAGTCCCCCAGGGGTGTCTACAGATACGCAGTATTTT.

The V and J genes are TRBV28 and TRBJ2-1, with TRBD1 matching over 8 bases. The V and J ends lost 5 bases and 0 bases, in that order; junction bases with no gene match: 6. Germline lookup yields CDR1 MDHEN and CDR2 SYDVKM. The CDR3 has 16 residues. The CDR3 protein is CASSPSTGGSYNEQFF. The DNA for the CDR3 is TGTGCCAGCAGTCCCTCCACAGGGGGCTCCTACAATGAGCAGTTCTTC.